Described below is a single T cell receptor (beta chain) sequence and its context. Trimming removed 3 bases from V and 3 bases from J; junction bases left unmatched: 6. Germline-derived CDR1 and CDR2 are SNHLY and FYNNEI. The CDR3 covers 17 residues. Clones were read by immunoSEQ multiplex PCR, and TCRdb kept only the in-frame ones, dropping some. The table lists roughly 70,000 clones, 84% of them singletons. This record comes from a study of control samples from healthy donors and cancer patients. This receptor was taken from a man aged 45-60 years in good health. The specimen was blood. This chain uses TRBV2 with TRBJ2-3, with 13 bases that match TRBD2. CDR3 bases: TGTGCCAGCAGTGATCCAAGACTAGCGGGGGGTACAGATACGCAGTATTTT. Translated: CASSDPRLAGGTDTQYF. The variable domain in full, completed from reference TRBV2 and TRBJ2-3, reads EPEVTQTPSHQVTQMGQEVILRCVPISNHLYFYWYRQILGQKVEFLVSFYNNEISEKSEIFDDQFSVERPDGSNFTLKIRSTKLEDSAMYFCASSDPRLAGGTDTQYFGPGTRLTVL.